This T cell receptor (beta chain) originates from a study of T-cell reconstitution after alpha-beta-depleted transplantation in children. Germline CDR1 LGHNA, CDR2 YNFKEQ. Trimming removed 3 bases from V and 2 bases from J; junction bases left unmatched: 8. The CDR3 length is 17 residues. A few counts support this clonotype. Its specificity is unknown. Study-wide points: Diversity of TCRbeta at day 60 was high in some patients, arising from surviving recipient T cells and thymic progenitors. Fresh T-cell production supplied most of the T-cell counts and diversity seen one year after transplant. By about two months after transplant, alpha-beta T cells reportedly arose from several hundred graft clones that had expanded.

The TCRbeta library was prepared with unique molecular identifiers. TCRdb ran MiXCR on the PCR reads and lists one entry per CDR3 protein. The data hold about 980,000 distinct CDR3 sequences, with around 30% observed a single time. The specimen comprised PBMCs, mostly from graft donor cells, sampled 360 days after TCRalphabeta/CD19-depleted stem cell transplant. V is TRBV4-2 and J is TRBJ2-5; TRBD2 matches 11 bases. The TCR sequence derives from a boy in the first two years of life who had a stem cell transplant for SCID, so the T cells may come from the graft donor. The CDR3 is CASSQDSSGGPQETQYF. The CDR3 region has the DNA TGTGCCAGCAGCCAGGATTCTAGCGGGGGGCCACAAGAGACCCAGTACTTC.